The rows below give T cell receptor beta chains drawn from one sample of a study of T cell clones after liver transplantation. Assay used: immunoSEQ multiplex PCR; TCRdb lists only in-frame clones, some missing. The sample yields around 97,000 clones, around 84% seen once. The source material was CD4+ T cells from blood, sampled approximately 50 months after liver transplant. The receptor set was obtained from a human patient who received a liver transplant. Some T cells may possibly be graft donor cells. Each CDR3 is given without its conserved first and last residue. Clone size is stated in some rows and not others, as once, few, many or a class when expanded.

V	size	J	CDR3
TRBV7-9	few	TRBJ1-2	ASASLQGGGYT
TRBV30	-	TRBJ2-1	AWMYGSGRGEQF
TRBV7-9	once	TRBJ1-1	ASSETQGAARNTEAF
TRBV5-3	-	TRBJ2-2	ARSSGLAGEVGELF
TRBV7-2	-	TRBJ2-4	ASSLVMENIQY
TRBV5-1	-	TRBJ1-4	ASSPLPGTGLEKLF
TRBV6-6	once	TRBJ2-5	ASSSQGTGRETQY
TRBV4-1	-	TRBJ2-6	ASSQGQTRTSSGANVLT
TRBV5-1	-	TRBJ2-7	ASSPGQGLRGSYEQY
TRBV11-3	-	TRBJ2-1	ASSLGTENNEQF
TRBV2	-	TRBJ1-2	ASSERDYGYT
TRBV13	-	TRBJ2-1	ASSKYRRDRGRASYNEQF
TRBV9	-	TRBJ1-1	ASSVGGTNTEAF
TRBV7-8	-	TRBJ1-1	ASSQGRMNTEAF
TRBV7-3	-	TRBJ2-2	ASSLQEAGELF
TRBV5-6	few	TRBJ1-5	ASSLTGSGPQH
TRBV6-5	-	TRBJ1-5	ATGSGSQPQH
TRBV28	-	TRBJ2-4	ASSWSSETHIQY
TRBV5-1	-	TRBJ2-4	ASARDSLQDAKNIQY
TRBV15	-	TRBJ1-2	ATSRAGPGQGQGGYT
TRBV7-9	few	TRBJ1-2	ASSLAGQSNYGYT
TRBV7-2	few	TRBJ1-5	ASSVSSWAAGQPQH
TRBV5-1	-	TRBJ2-2	ASSLEAGELF
TRBV19	-	TRBJ1-5	ASSKVSTGDQPQH
TRBV27	-	TRBJ2-5	ASSEEGRDTQY
TRBV19	-	TRBJ2-7	ASPRGAYEQY
TRBV28	-	TRBJ1-1	ASSPPGGVAEAF
TRBV27	-	TRBJ1-2	ASSTGGFGYT
TRBV28	-	TRBJ1-4	ASSLTGGAGEKLF
TRBV18	-	TRBJ2-3	ASSPSTTTDTQY
TRBV7-2	-	TRBJ1-5	ASSSTPQGGNQPQH
TRBV18	-	TRBJ2-1	ASSRDPYNEQF
TRBV14	-	TRBJ2-1	ASSKGLAASYNEQF
TRBV6-4	once	TRBJ2-1	ASSNLAGSYNEQF
TRBV28	-	TRBJ2-2	ASKEGAGDHGELF
TRBV5-1	-	TRBJ2-7	ASSLEAVGGKQY
TRBV28	-	TRBJ2-1	ASSSGRFNNEQF
TRBV5-4	-	TRBJ1-6	ASSLGASNSPLH
TRBV5-1	once	TRBJ2-1	ASSEQQGSSYNEQF
TRBV11-2	-	TRBJ1-1	ASGPGKGQSTYTEAF
TRBV9	few	TRBJ1-1	ASSPWGQGDMNTEAF
TRBV11-2	-	TRBJ1-2	ASSRGPALTYGYT
TRBV30	-	TRBJ1-1	ALGNTEAF
TRBV21-1	-	TRBJ1-1	ASIEGPGNTEAF
TRBV6-5	few	TRBJ2-7	ASSWGTGIGPYEQY
TRBV7-8	-	TRBJ2-1	ASSLRSRELLYNEQF
TRBV7-3	-	TRBJ2-2	ASSPPAGTRNTGELF
TRBV28	-	TRBJ2-1	ASSSSPTGDDFNEQF
TRBV11-2	few	TRBJ2-1	ASSFSSGRAINEQF
TRBV2	-	TRBJ2-2	ASSFTGLTGELF
TRBV12-5	-	TRBJ1-1	ASGRGGRTEAF
TRBV9	-	TRBJ2-3	ASSLGTSGIGDTQY
TRBV9	-	TRBJ2-2	ASSVGVDRELF
TRBV20-1	-	TRBJ2-3	SAHDTDTQY